These 30 T cell receptor beta chains originate from one sample sequenced in a study of persistence of HIV-infected CD4 T cells. Sequencing used immunoSEQ version 4 in survey mode. TCRdb's table, derived via immunoSEQ multiplex PCR, lists solely in-frame clones and lacks some. Among tens of thousands of clones, 70% to 75% were seen once, and the ten largest hold approximately 1.7%. These receptors have no identified antigens. Cells were stimulated with overlapping HIV-1 Gag 15-mer peptides. Memory cells lacking CD40L and CD69 with high CD45RO were sorted. Sequenced material: CD4+ T cells sorted from PBMCs after roughly 18-hour stimulation, taken from a patient who received antiretroviral therapy. These receptors were taken from an adult man with HIV who was CMV-seropositive.

This chain links TRBV11-3 with TRBJ2-7; D possibly corresponds to TRBD1 (5 bases). The ends were cut back, 3 bases at V and 0 bases at J, with 6 bases in the middle. CDR1 and CDR2 (germline): SGHNT, YENEEA. The CDR3 covers 13 residues. In DNA, the CDR3 is TGTGCCAGCAGCTTTGACAGCTCCTACGAGCAGTACTTC. It is translated as CASSFDSSYEQYF.

The chain is built from TRBV4-1 and TRBJ1-2, with 9 bases aligning to TRBD1. The CDR3 runs to 16 residues. J was trimmed by 6 bases and V by 1 base; bases with no gene match: 9. Germline CDR1 and CDR2: MGHRA and YSYEKL. The CDR3 loop reads CASSQVDRGFGDGYTF. The CDR3 DNA reads TGCGCCAGCAGCCAAGTAGACAGGGGGTTCGGTGATGGCTACACCTTC.

The rearrangement uses TRBV11-1 and TRBJ1-2; 9 bases fit TRBD1. Germline CDR1 and CDR2: SGHAT and FQDESV (reference sequence). V shed 4 bases and J 4 bases; nucleotides not matched to a gene: 4. This CDR3 has 14 amino acids. The CDR3 sequence is CASSSDRGSYGYTF. The CDR3 DNA is TGTGCCAGCAGCTCGGACAGGGGCTCCTATGGCTACACCTTC.

This chain joins TRBV24-1 and TRBJ2-1; tentatively, D is TRBD1 or TRBD2 (6 bases each). Trimming pared 5 bases from V and 7 bases from J, leaving 14 bases between. Germline assignment: CDR1 KGHDR and CDR2 SFDVKD. CDR3 length: 14 residues. CDR3 protein: CATSVPGAVNEQFF. The DNA of the CDR3 is TGTGCCACCAGTGTCCCGGGGGCGGTGAATGAGCAGTTCTTC.

About this clone: A read error may explain this, as a much larger clone is one base away. Other DNA sequences in this specimen translate into the identical CDR3. The V and J genes are TRBV9 and TRBJ1-5; TRBD1 agrees at 9 bases. Germline assignment: CDR1 SGDLS and CDR2 YYNGEE. The CDR3 has 14 residues. CDR3 sequence reads: CASSDRDRDQPQHF. DNA for the CDR3: TGTGCCAGCAGCGATCGGGACAGGGATCAGCCTCAGCATTTT.

This chain links TRBV24-1 with TRBJ2-6; no reliable D call. From germline, CDR1 is KGHDR and CDR2 SFDVKD. CDR3 size: 14 residues. V lost 6 bases to trimming and J lost 0 bases, with 5 bases between them. The DNA of the CDR3 is TGTGCCACCAGTCCTCCCTCTGGGGCCAACGTCCTGACTTTC. Protein sequence: CATSPPSGANVLTF.

The chain couples TRBV6-5 to TRBJ1-5; weak D call: TRBD1 (5 bases). The CDR3 consists of 15 residues. V was pared by 9 bases and J by 2 bases, with 17 bases between. Germline-derived CDR1 and CDR2 are MNHEY and SVGAGI. The CDR3 bases are TGTGCCAGTCGGACCGTTTCGGGGGGCAATCAGCCCCAGCATTTT. This translates into CASRTVSGGNQPQHF.

V gene TRBV6-2 or TRBV6-3 combines with J gene TRBJ2-3, with D possibly called TRBD1 or TRBD2 (5 bases each). The CDR3 consists of 14 residues. Germline values: CDR1 MNHEY, CDR2 SVGEGT. V was clipped by 6 bases and J by 0 bases, with 10 bases between them. In nucleotides, the CDR3 is TGTGCCAGCAGCCGGGACGGTAGCACAGATACGCAGTATTTT. Its translation is CASSRDGSTDTQYF.

This clone was seen a handful of times. The chain links TRBV27 to TRBJ1-5; no definite D call. Germline assignment: CDR1 MNHEY and CDR2 SMNVEV (reference sequence). CDR3 length: 15 amino acids. V shed 4 bases and J shed 1 base, with 11 bases lying between them. Here the CDR3 reads CASSSGRWSNQPQHF. The CDR3 coding sequence is TGTGCCAGCAGTTCAGGACGGTGGAGCAATCAGCCCCAGCATTTT.

This sequence joins TRBV28 and TRBJ2-7; 8 positions match TRBD1. CDR1 and CDR2 from the germline V gene are MDHEN and SYDVKM. The CDR3 contains 14 residues. Unmatched junction bases numbered 8, after V lost 5 bases and J lost 5 bases. Here the CDR3 reads CASSLTGGDNEQYF. The CDR3 region has the DNA TGTGCCAGCAGTCTTACAGGGGGTGATAACGAGCAGTACTTC.

This clone appeared a few times. The rearrangement uses TRBV6-6 and TRBJ1-3, with 8 bases matching TRBD1. The CDR3 totals 14 residues. Germline CDR1 MNHNY, CDR2 SVGAGI (reference sequence). V lost 4 bases to trimming and J lost 4 bases; unmatched junction nucleotides: 3. The CDR3 region is CASSSGQVGNTIYF. Here the CDR3 DNA reads TGTGCCAGCAGTTCGGGACAGGTCGGAAACACCATATATTTT.

J is TRBJ2-4 and V is TRBV28, with D possibly TRBD2 on 5 matching bases. V was shortened by 6 bases and J by 5 bases, with 11 bases between the two germline ends. Germline CDR1 is MDHEN and CDR2 is SYDVKM. The CDR3 totals 13 residues. CDR3 nucleotide sequence: TGTGCCAGCAGGGCGGGCTCCGAAAACATTCAGTACTTC. This codes for CASRAGSENIQYF.

The chain joins TRBV6-1 to TRBJ1-5; no definite D call. CDR1 MNHNS and CDR2 SASEGT come from the germline V gene. V was clipped by 3 bases and J by 3 bases, with 12 bases between them. There are 15 residues in the CDR3. CDR3 in DNA: TGTGCCAGCAGTGAGGAAGGGTTCAACAATCAGCCCCAGCATTTT. This codes for CASSEEGFNNQPQHF.

The V call is TRBV5-4, the J call TRBJ2-6; 10 bases are shared with TRBD1. The length of the CDR3 is 17 residues. V was clipped by 5 bases and J by 4 bases; unmatched bases: 9. CDR1 is SGHNT, CDR2 YYREEE, per germline (reference sequence). The CDR3 DNA reads TGTGCCAGCAGGTTGACAGGGGGCGCGGAGGGGGCCAACGTCCTGACTTTC. It specifies CASRLTGGAEGANVLTF.

The chain combines TRBV10-3 with TRBJ2-2, with 7 bases matching TRBD1. CDR3 length: 19 residues. CDR1 and CDR2 (germline): ENHRY, SYGVKD. The V segment lost 0 bases and the J segment 0 bases; nucleotides outside the gene matches: 10. The CDR3 nucleotides read TGTGCCATCAGTGAGTCGAGGACAGGTCCTACCGCGAACACCGGGGAGCTGTTTTTT. Translation: CAISESRTGPTANTGELFF.

This clone was recorded only once. The rearrangement joins TRBV19 to TRBJ1-3; possible D gene TRBD1, 5 bases. Germline values: CDR1 LNHDA, CDR2 SQIVND (reference sequence). CDR3 size: 16 residues. Trimming stripped 1 base from V and 0 bases from J, with 10 bases between. In nucleotides, the CDR3 is TGTGCCAGTAGTATAGCCCTTGGGGGCTCTGGAAACACCATATATTTT. Translation gives CASSIALGGSGNTIYF.

The V and J genes are TRBV7-9 and TRBJ1-4; 9 nucleotides line up with TRBD1. Germline V lookup: CDR1 SEHNR, CDR2 FQNEAQ (reference sequence). Losses at the gene ends were 1 base for V and 5 bases for J; bases not matched to a gene: 5. The CDR3 length is 16 residues. CDR3 residues: CASSLVGTGWNEKLFF. The CDR3 nucleotides are TGTGCCAGCAGCTTAGTGGGGACAGGGTGGAATGAAAAACTGTTTTTT.

The V gene is TRBV10-3, the J gene TRBJ1-2, with TRBD1 identical over 7 bases. J gave up 6 bases and V 5 bases, and 9 bases lay outside the gene matches. CDR1 ENHRY and CDR2 SYGVKD come from the germline V gene. The CDR3 runs 14 residues. In nucleotides, the CDR3 is TGTGCCATCAGTTCGGCAGGGGGGGCGGATGGCTACACCTTC. It translates to CAISSAGGADGYTF.

The CDR3 here is CASSIRTGGNEKLFF. CDR3 sequence (DNA): TGTGCCAGTAGTATTAGGACAGGGGGAAATGAAAAACTGTTTTTT. The chain carries TRBV19 and TRBJ1-4; 10 positions agree with TRBD1. Losses at the gene ends were 3 bases for V and 5 bases for J; bases not matched to a gene: 3. This CDR3 is built from 15 residues. The germline CDR1 and CDR2 sequences are LNHDA and SQIVND (reference sequence).

The rearrangement links TRBV5-1 to TRBJ2-2, with D perhaps matching TRBD1 (6 bases). V lost 0 bases to trimming and J lost 4 bases, with 13 bases between them. Germline V gene lookup returns CDR1 SGHRS and CDR2 YFSETQ. The CDR3 runs to 16 residues. In nucleotides, the CDR3 is TGCGCCAGCAGCTTGGGCTCGGGACACTCCACCGGGGAGCTGTTTTTT. As protein: CASSLGSGHSTGELFF.

This clone was counted only a few times. The rearrangement uses TRBV2 and TRBJ2-3, with 7 bases aligning to TRBD1. The germline gives CDR1 SNHLY, CDR2 FYNNEI. V gave up 7 bases and J gave up 6 bases; unmatched junction bases: 10. CDR3 size: 14 residues. CDR3 loop: CASTRDRGADTQYF. Here the CDR3 DNA reads TGTGCCAGCACCAGGGACAGAGGGGCCGATACGCAGTATTTT.

The chain employs TRBV5-1 and TRBJ1-2; the D gene is possibly TRBD1 (5 bases). Germline CDR1 reads SGHRS; CDR2 reads YFSETQ. The CDR3 has 16 residues. The germline V and J ends were trimmed by 0 bases and 4 bases, with 16 bases remaining between them. CDR3: CASSLGGQGATYGYTF. The CDR3 nucleotides read TGCGCCAGCAGCTTGGGAGGCCAGGGTGCCACCTATGGCTACACCTTC.

Remarks on this clone: The identical CDR3 is also encoded by other nucleotide sequences in the sample. This chain links TRBV28 with TRBJ1-1; possible D gene TRBD1, 6 bases. This CDR3 is built from 14 residues. Per germline, CDR1 MDHEN and CDR2 SYDVKM. Trimming removed 4 bases at V and 2 bases at J, with 11 bases between. The chain's CDR3 is CASSSGTLNTEAFF. The DNA of the CDR3 is TGTGCCAGCAGTTCCGGGACACTTAACACTGAAGCTTTCTTT.

The rearrangement joins TRBV19 to TRBJ1-6; a weak D match, TRBD1 (5 bases). Looked up from germline, CDR1 is LNHDA and CDR2 is SQIVND (reference sequence). The ends were cut back, 0 bases at V and 4 bases at J, with 19 bases in the middle. The CDR3 contains 19 residues. CDR3 nucleotides: TGTGCCAGTAGTATAGATCTTACAGGTGGAACGCCTTATAATTCACCCCTCCACTTT. Translation: CASSIDLTGGTPYNSPLHF.

This clone was recorded a few times. This chain joins TRBV4-1 and TRBJ2-3; 10 bases align to TRBD2. From germline, CDR1 is MGHRA and CDR2 YSYEKL. The CDR3 length is 14 residues. The V and J ends lost 0 bases and 7 bases, in that order; junction bases with no gene match: 1. In nucleotides, the CDR3 is TGCGCCAGCAGCCAAGAACTAGCGGGGAATACGCAGTATTTT. Translation gives CASSQELAGNTQYF.

The rearrangement uses TRBV11-2 and TRBJ1-6; weak D call: TRBD1 (5 bases). Germline V gene data show CDR1 as SGHAT and CDR2 as FQNNGV. The ends were cut back, 3 bases at V and 7 bases at J, with 19 bases in the middle. CDR3 size: 17 residues. The CDR3 protein is CASSFFSQGRLNSPLHF. In nucleotides, the CDR3 is TGTGCCAGCAGCTTTTTCAGTCAGGGCCGCTTAAATTCACCCCTCCACTTT.

The chain links TRBV25-1 to TRBJ2-5, with 10 positions matching TRBD2. This CDR3 is 13 amino acids long. CDR1 and CDR2 (germline): MGHDK, SYGVNS. This CDR3 reads CAARTSGRETQYF. CDR3 nucleotide sequence: TGTGCTGCACGGACTAGCGGAAGGGAGACCCAGTACTTC. The variable domain in full, completed from reference TRBV25-1 and TRBJ2-5, reads EADIYQTPRYLVIGTGKKITLECSQTMGHDKMYWYQQDPGMELHLIHYSYGVNSTEKGDLSSESTVSRIRTEHFPLTLESARPSHTSQYLCAARTSGRETQYFGPGTRLLVL.

The chain carries TRBV2 and TRBJ1-2, with TRBD1 matching 12 bases. The length of the CDR3 is 16 residues. Per germline, CDR1 SNHLY and CDR2 FYNNEI. V was clipped by 8 bases and J by 7 bases; unmatched bases: 14. In nucleotides, the CDR3 is TGTGCCAGCCCGTCGGGACAGGGGGCGGTTTTAAGTGGCTACACCTTC. Encoded protein: CASPSGQGAVLSGYTF.

The rearrangement uses TRBV5-1 and TRBJ2-3; D perhaps matches TRBD2 (5 bases). Deletions cut 5 bases from V and 0 bases from J, with 16 bases between. Germline assignment: CDR1 SGHRS and CDR2 YFSETQ. This CDR3 spans 16 amino acids. CDR3 loop: CASRPDGLSSTDTQYF. DNA for the CDR3: TGCGCCAGCAGGCCGGACGGACTTTCTAGCACAGATACGCAGTATTTT.

The V and J genes are TRBV18 and TRBJ2-3; the D is unclear. CDR3 length equals 15 residues. V was trimmed by 0 bases and J by 0 bases, leaving 7 bases between them. Germline V gene data show CDR1 as KGHSH and CDR2 as LQKENI. CDR3 sequence: CASSPPQQSTDTQYF. The CDR3 DNA sequence: TGTGCCAGCTCACCACCCCAGCAGAGCACAGATACGCAGTATTTT.